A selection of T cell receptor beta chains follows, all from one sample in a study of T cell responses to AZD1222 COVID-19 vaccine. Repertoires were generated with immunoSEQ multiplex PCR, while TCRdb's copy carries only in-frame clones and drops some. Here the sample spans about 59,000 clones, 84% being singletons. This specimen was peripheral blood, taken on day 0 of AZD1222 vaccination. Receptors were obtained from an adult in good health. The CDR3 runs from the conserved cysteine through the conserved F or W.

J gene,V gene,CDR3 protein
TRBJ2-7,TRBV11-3,CASSSEQGGSHEQYF
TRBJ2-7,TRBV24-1,CATSERGTGDEQYF
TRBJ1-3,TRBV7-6,CASSLAGPGNTIYF
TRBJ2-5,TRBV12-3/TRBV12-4,CASGPGSQETQYF
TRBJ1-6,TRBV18,CASSPNSPGTGHNSPLHF
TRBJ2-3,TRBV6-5,CASSYGGGGTDTQYF
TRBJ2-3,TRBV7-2,CASSYLGLAGGQDTQYF
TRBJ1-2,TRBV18,CASSPGTDLNYGYTF
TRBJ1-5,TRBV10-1,CASSPGVDQPQHF
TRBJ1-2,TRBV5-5,CASSSQVGNYGYTF
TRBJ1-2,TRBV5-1,CASSTSGTATLLNYGYTF
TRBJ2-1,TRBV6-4,CASSNGDTGVQFF
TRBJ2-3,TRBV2,CASNGQGQDTQYF
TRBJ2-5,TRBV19,CASSVDREETQYF
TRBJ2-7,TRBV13,CASSLSGQGFYEQYF
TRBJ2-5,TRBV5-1,CASSPHRERYQETQYF
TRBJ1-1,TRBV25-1,CASSDTGTPEAFF
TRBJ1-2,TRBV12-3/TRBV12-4,CASSLPGYGYTF
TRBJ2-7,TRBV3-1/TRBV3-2,CASSRSRGAYEQYF
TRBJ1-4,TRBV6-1,CASNRQPTNEKLFF
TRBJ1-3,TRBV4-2,CASSQAGTNSGNTIYF
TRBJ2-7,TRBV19,CASSIGLGESYEQYF
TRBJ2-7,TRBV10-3,CAINPGTGPSYEQYF
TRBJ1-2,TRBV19,CASNPIFRDAYGYTF
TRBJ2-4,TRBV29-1,CSVQVGTGWTGLAKNIQYF
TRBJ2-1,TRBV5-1,CASTPGLAGGAAEFF
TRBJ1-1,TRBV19,CASSIGRGTEAFF
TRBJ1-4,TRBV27,CASSSTRAPLNEKLFF